The present T cell receptor (beta chain) was sequenced within a study of T cell repertoires in cytomegalovirus infection. The overall study: Researchers turned to recently identified HLA-C-restricted CMV epitopes as well as well-studied HLA-B-restricted ones. Public TCR beta signatures indicated both CMV infection and matching HLA type. Study-level points and caveats: Using cumulative public TCR beta family frequency, the authors identified those who carried CMV together with the relevant HLA. Dominating the ex vivo response were HLA-C-restricted CMV-specific TCR beta clonotypes.

For this clonotype: Its antigen is unidentified.

TCRdb re-called the reads through MiXCR, storing one row per CDR3 protein. The sample yields about 310,000 distinct CDR3 sequences, approximately 25% seen once. The CDR3 is 18 amino acids. J was trimmed by 7 bases and V by 3 bases; bases with no gene match: 17. Germline V gives CDR1 ENHRY, CDR2 SYGVKD. The gene calls are TRBV10-3 and TRBJ2-1; 8 positions match TRBD2. The source of this sequence is a human donor in good health (CMV status not recorded). Some clones in this sample may be carry-over from other donors' samples. Material: cultured PBMCs, obtained from culture after CMV antigen stimulation. The DNA of the CDR3 is TGTGCCATCAGTGAAAAGGGTAGCGGGATTCTCCGAGGAAATGAGCAGTTCTTC. Its translation is CAISEKGSGILRGNEQFF.